Listed below are T cell receptor beta chains from one sample, sequenced in a study of shared clonotypes between healthy human individuals. Produced via immunoSEQ multiplex PCR; TCRdb's table is partial and in-frame only. Here the sample spans 550,000 to 850,000 clones, under 80% being singletons. Sequencing was done on a sample of memory CD4+ T cells sorted from blood. These TCRs come from a young woman in good health. Both conserved end residues are part of each CDR3. Fields, in order: D gene, CDR3 length, J gene, V gene, clone size, CDR3 protein, CDR3 DNA. D genes are given only for firm matches. Only part of the rows carry a size: once, few, many, or a class if the clone is expanded.

D gene: .; CDR3 length: 12; J gene: TRBJ2-7; V gene: TRBV29-1; clone size: .; CDR3 protein: CSGLQGSGEQYF; CDR3 DNA: TGCAGCGGCCTACAGGGATCCGGCGAGCAGTACTTC
D gene: TRBD1; CDR3 length: 16; J gene: TRBJ2-3; V gene: TRBV5-1; clone size: .; CDR3 protein: CASTPGTGIITDTQYF; CDR3 DNA: TGCGCCAGCACCCCAGGGACAGGGATTATCACAGATACGCAGTATTTT
D gene: .; CDR3 length: 13; J gene: TRBJ1-2; V gene: TRBV5-1; clone size: .; CDR3 protein: CASSSAEPYGYTF; CDR3 DNA: TGCGCCAGCAGCTCGGCGGAACCCTATGGCTACACCTTC
D gene: .; CDR3 length: 15; J gene: TRBJ1-2; V gene: TRBV6-5; clone size: .; CDR3 protein: CASSYVGLANYGYTF; CDR3 DNA: TGTGCCAGCAGTTACGTAGGGTTAGCTAACTATGGCTACACCTTC
D gene: .; CDR3 length: 15; J gene: TRBJ2-1; V gene: TRBV18; clone size: .; CDR3 protein: CASTLYPTAYNEQFF; CDR3 DNA: TGTGCCAGTACCCTTTATCCAACAGCCTACAATGAGCAGTTCTTC
D gene: TRBD2; CDR3 length: 15; J gene: TRBJ2-7; V gene: TRBV6-5; clone size: .; CDR3 protein: CASSYSVLAGWGQYF; CDR3 DNA: TGTGCCAGCAGTTACTCGGTTCTAGCGGGATGGGGGCAGTACTTC
D gene: TRBD2; CDR3 length: 17; J gene: TRBJ2-3; V gene: TRBV5-1; clone size: .; CDR3 protein: CASSLTASGSSTDTQYF; CDR3 DNA: TGCGCCAGCAGCTTGACTGCTAGCGGGAGTTCTACAGATACGCAGTATTTT
D gene: .; CDR3 length: 17; J gene: TRBJ1-1; V gene: TRBV25-1; clone size: .; CDR3 protein: CASSPLPGTDSNTEAFF; CDR3 DNA: TGTGCCAGCAGTCCCCTGCCCGGGACCGATTCTAACACTGAAGCTTTCTTT
D gene: .; CDR3 length: 12; J gene: TRBJ2-7; V gene: TRBV28; clone size: once; CDR3 protein: CASGGTDYEQYF; CDR3 DNA: TGTGCCAGCGGCGGGACAGACTACGAGCAGTACTTC
D gene: TRBD1; CDR3 length: 14; J gene: TRBJ1-1; V gene: TRBV28; clone size: .; CDR3 protein: CASHTGGKYTEAFF; CDR3 DNA: TGTGCCAGCCATACAGGGGGCAAGTACACTGAAGCTTTCTTT
D gene: .; CDR3 length: 15; J gene: TRBJ2-3; V gene: TRBV6-5; clone size: .; CDR3 protein: CASRDQGRGTDTQYF; CDR3 DNA: TGTGCCAGCAGAGATCAGGGAAGGGGCACAGATACGCAGTATTTT
D gene: .; CDR3 length: 14; J gene: TRBJ2-1; V gene: TRBV19; clone size: .; CDR3 protein: CASSIAAAYNEQFF; CDR3 DNA: TGTGCCAGTAGTATAGCAGCGGCCTACAATGAGCAGTTCTTC
D gene: .; CDR3 length: 15; J gene: TRBJ1-1; V gene: TRBV6-5; clone size: .; CDR3 protein: CASSYGGALNTEAFF; CDR3 DNA: TGTGCCAGCAGTTATGGAGGGGCCCTGAACACTGAAGCTTTCTTT
D gene: .; CDR3 length: 16; J gene: TRBJ2-6; V gene: TRBV28; clone size: once; CDR3 protein: CASSSLGGAGANVLTF; CDR3 DNA: TGTGCCAGCAGTTCCCTAGGGGGGGCTGGGGCCAACGTCCTGACTTTC
D gene: .; CDR3 length: 15; J gene: TRBJ1-4; V gene: TRBV5-5; clone size: .; CDR3 protein: CASSLLREANEKLFF; CDR3 DNA: TGTGCCAGCAGCTTGCTCAGGGAAGCTAATGAAAAACTGTTTTTT
D gene: .; CDR3 length: 15; J gene: TRBJ2-2; V gene: TRBV15; clone size: few; CDR3 protein: CATSRGHGGIGELFF; CDR3 DNA: TGTGCCACCAGCAGAGGACACGGCGGAATCGGGGAGCTGTTTTTT
D gene: .; CDR3 length: 14; J gene: TRBJ1-5; V gene: TRBV19; clone size: .; CDR3 protein: CATSVDRKGQPQHF; CDR3 DNA: TGTGCAACAAGTGTGGACAGAAAAGGTCAGCCCCAGCATTTT
D gene: .; CDR3 length: 14; J gene: TRBJ2-3; V gene: TRBV19; clone size: .; CDR3 protein: CASSIAGSADTQYF; CDR3 DNA: TGTGCCAGTAGTATAGCGGGGAGCGCAGATACGCAGTATTTT
D gene: TRBD1; CDR3 length: 12; J gene: TRBJ1-2; V gene: TRBV30; clone size: .; CDR3 protein: CAYKGQGIGYTF; CDR3 DNA: TGTGCCTACAAAGGACAGGGTATTGGCTACACCTTC
D gene: .; CDR3 length: 14; J gene: TRBJ2-1; V gene: TRBV11-2; clone size: few; CDR3 protein: CASSPANSYNEQFF; CDR3 DNA: TGTGCCAGCAGCCCGGCCAACTCCTACAATGAGCAGTTCTTC
D gene: TRBD1; CDR3 length: 16; J gene: TRBJ2-7; V gene: TRBV6-6; clone size: .; CDR3 protein: CASSYSIRGLTYEQYF; CDR3 DNA: TGTGCCAGCAGTTACTCTATCAGGGGGCTGACCTACGAGCAGTACTTC
D gene: TRBD2; CDR3 length: 14; J gene: TRBJ2-7; V gene: TRBV27; clone size: .; CDR3 protein: CASSQKRGSYEQYF; CDR3 DNA: TGTGCCAGCAGCCAAAAGCGGGGGTCCTACGAGCAGTACTTC
D gene: .; CDR3 length: 13; J gene: TRBJ1-1; V gene: TRBV19; clone size: .; CDR3 protein: CASSIGFGTEAFF; CDR3 DNA: TGTGCCAGTAGTATAGGGTTTGGCACTGAAGCTTTCTTT
D gene: .; CDR3 length: 13; J gene: TRBJ2-6; V gene: TRBV28; clone size: .; CDR3 protein: CASRLSGANVLTF; CDR3 DNA: TGTGCCAGCAGACTATCTGGGGCCAACGTCCTGACTTTC
D gene: TRBD1; CDR3 length: 16; J gene: TRBJ2-7; V gene: TRBV2; clone size: few; CDR3 protein: CASSDLGQGVSYEQYF; CDR3 DNA: TGTGCCAGCAGTGACCTTGGACAGGGGGTCTCCTACGAGCAGTACTTC
D gene: .; CDR3 length: 12; J gene: TRBJ2-7; V gene: TRBV28; clone size: .; CDR3 protein: CASRSSGYEQYF; CDR3 DNA: TGTGCCAGCAGGAGTTCAGGCTACGAGCAGTACTTC
D gene: TRBD1; CDR3 length: 14; J gene: TRBJ1-2; V gene: TRBV30; clone size: .; CDR3 protein: CAWSPRGEQAGYTF; CDR3 DNA: TGTGCCTGGAGTCCCAGGGGGGAACAGGCTGGCTACACCTTC
D gene: .; CDR3 length: 15; J gene: TRBJ1-5; V gene: TRBV28; clone size: .; CDR3 protein: CASSFASAGNQPQHF; CDR3 DNA: TGTGCCAGCAGTTTCGCCTCGGCGGGCAATCAGCCCCAGCATTTT
D gene: TRBD2; CDR3 length: 15; J gene: TRBJ2-3; V gene: TRBV5-1; clone size: .; CDR3 protein: CASSLVAGVTDTQYF; CDR3 DNA: TGCGCCAGCAGCTTGGTTGCGGGGGTCACAGATACGCAGTATTTT
D gene: .; CDR3 length: 15; J gene: TRBJ2-3; V gene: TRBV19; clone size: .; CDR3 protein: CASSLGRADTDTQYF; CDR3 DNA: TGTGCCAGTAGTTTGGGGCGGGCCGACACAGATACGCAGTATTTT
D gene: TRBD1; CDR3 length: 13; J gene: TRBJ1-3; V gene: TRBV28; clone size: .; CDR3 protein: CASSSGQLNTIYF; CDR3 DNA: TGTGCCAGCAGTTCGGGACAGCTAAACACCATATATTTT
D gene: .; CDR3 length: 16; J gene: TRBJ1-2; V gene: TRBV6-1; clone size: .; CDR3 protein: CASSEDDEDPTYGYTF; CDR3 DNA: TGTGCCAGCAGTGAAGACGACGAGGACCCTACCTATGGCTACACCTTC
D gene: .; CDR3 length: 16; J gene: TRBJ2-1; V gene: TRBV19; clone size: many; CDR3 protein: CASSLGGLGAYNEQFF; CDR3 DNA: TGTGCCAGTAGTCTCGGAGGTTTGGGGGCCTACAATGAGCAGTTCTTC
D gene: .; CDR3 length: 13; J gene: TRBJ1-1; V gene: TRBV28; clone size: .; CDR3 protein: CASGGRGWVVAFF; CDR3 DNA: TGTGCCAGCGGGGGGCGAGGGTGGGTGGTTGCTTTCTTT
D gene: .; CDR3 length: 14; J gene: TRBJ2-1; V gene: TRBV7-3; clone size: .; CDR3 protein: CASSPLPGLDEQFF; CDR3 DNA: TGTGCCAGCAGCCCGCTCCCGGGCCTCGATGAGCAGTTCTTC
D gene: TRBD1; CDR3 length: 17; J gene: TRBJ1-3; V gene: TRBV28; clone size: .; CDR3 protein: CASSPIDRGPSGNTIYF; CDR3 DNA: TGTGCCAGCAGTCCCATCGACAGGGGGCCCTCTGGAAACACCATATATTTT
D gene: TRBD2; CDR3 length: 16; J gene: TRBJ2-1; V gene: TRBV18; clone size: once; CDR3 protein: CASSPRAGGSYGEQFF; CDR3 DNA: TGTGCCAGCTCACCACGAGCGGGAGGGTCCTACGGTGAGCAGTTCTTC
D gene: .; CDR3 length: 16; J gene: TRBJ1-2; V gene: TRBV28; clone size: many; CDR3 protein: CASSLGTMTFNYGYTF; CDR3 DNA: TGTGCCAGCAGTTTAGGGACAATGACATTTAACTATGGCTACACCTTC
D gene: .; CDR3 length: 15; J gene: TRBJ2-3; V gene: TRBV5-1; clone size: .; CDR3 protein: CASSLADVSTDTQYF; CDR3 DNA: TGCGCCAGCAGCTTGGCCGATGTGAGCACAGATACGCAGTATTTT
D gene: .; CDR3 length: 13; J gene: TRBJ2-7; V gene: TRBV19; clone size: .; CDR3 protein: CASSISLGSEQYF; CDR3 DNA: TGTGCCAGTAGTATTTCCTTGGGGAGTGAGCAGTACTTC
D gene: TRBD2; CDR3 length: 14; J gene: TRBJ2-5; V gene: TRBV28; clone size: few; CDR3 protein: CASSPGGTQETQYF; CDR3 DNA: TGTGCCAGCAGTCCGGGGGGGACCCAAGAGACCCAGTACTTC
D gene: TRBD1; CDR3 length: 12; J gene: TRBJ2-7; V gene: TRBV6-5; clone size: .; CDR3 protein: CASRTGVYEQYF; CDR3 DNA: TGTGCCAGCAGGACAGGGGTATACGAGCAGTACTTC
D gene: .; CDR3 length: 12; J gene: TRBJ2-3; V gene: TRBV29-1; clone size: .; CDR3 protein: CSVVLRTDTQYF; CDR3 DNA: TGCAGCGTTGTACTGAGGACAGATACGCAGTATTTT
D gene: .; CDR3 length: 12; J gene: TRBJ2-5; V gene: TRBV18; clone size: few; CDR3 protein: CASSPEGETQYF; CDR3 DNA: TGTGCCAGCTCACCAGAGGGAGAGACCCAGTACTTC
D gene: .; CDR3 length: 13; J gene: TRBJ1-1; V gene: TRBV5-4; clone size: once; CDR3 protein: CASSLLADTEAFF; CDR3 DNA: TGTGCCAGCAGCTTGTTGGCCGACACTGAAGCTTTCTTT
D gene: TRBD1; CDR3 length: 15; J gene: TRBJ2-3; V gene: TRBV19; clone size: .; CDR3 protein: CASSTHGTVTDTQYF; CDR3 DNA: TGTGCCAGTAGTACTCACGGGACAGTCACAGATACGCAGTATTTT
D gene: .; CDR3 length: 13; J gene: TRBJ1-1; V gene: TRBV10-3; clone size: .; CDR3 protein: CAISGMMNTEAFF; CDR3 DNA: TGTGCCATCAGTGGGATGATGAACACTGAAGCTTTCTTT
D gene: TRBD2; CDR3 length: 18; J gene: TRBJ2-2; V gene: TRBV9; clone size: once; CDR3 protein: CASSVEWRSGGDTGELFF; CDR3 DNA: TGTGCCAGCAGCGTAGAATGGCGATCGGGGGGTGACACCGGGGAGCTGTTTTTT
D gene: TRBD2; CDR3 length: 16; J gene: TRBJ2-3; V gene: TRBV19; clone size: .; CDR3 protein: CASSIGASGNLDTQYF; CDR3 DNA: TGTGCCAGTAGTATTGGGGCTAGCGGGAATTTGGATACGCAGTATTTT
D gene: .; CDR3 length: 13; J gene: TRBJ1-2; V gene: TRBV7-9; clone size: .; CDR3 protein: CASSLDEGGGYTF; CDR3 DNA: TGTGCCAGCAGCTTAGATGAGGGGGGTGGCTACACCTTC
D gene: .; CDR3 length: 13; J gene: TRBJ2-6; V gene: TRBV5-1; clone size: .; CDR3 protein: CASSETGANVLTF; CDR3 DNA: TGCGCCAGCAGTGAAACTGGGGCCAACGTCCTGACTTTC
D gene: TRBD1; CDR3 length: 13; J gene: TRBJ2-1; V gene: TRBV19; clone size: .; CDR3 protein: CASRSRDRSNQFF; CDR3 DNA: TGTGCCAGTCGGTCCCGGGACAGGAGCAACCAGTTCTTC
D gene: .; CDR3 length: 14; J gene: TRBJ2-7; V gene: TRBV29-1; clone size: .; CDR3 protein: CSVPRRGNSDEQYF; CDR3 DNA: TGCAGCGTTCCGCGTCGAGGGAATAGCGACGAGCAGTACTTC